The next 28 T cell receptor beta chains were all read from a single sample in a study of blood T cell repertoires in COVID-19. The table came from immunoSEQ multiplex PCR; TCRdb's copy has only in-frame clones and leaves some out. This sample carries over 350,000 clones, more than 80% of them seen once, and the ten largest clones take 1.4%. Input material: peripheral blood. The receptors were sampled from a woman in her twenties or thirties with active or convalescent COVID-19.

The table lists this clone with a few counts. The genes are TRBV7-2 and TRBJ1-2, with a tentative D call TRBD1 (5 bases). V lost 4 bases, J lost 2 bases, and 11 bases lay in between. CDR1 is SGHTA and CDR2 is FQGNSA in the germline V gene. The CDR3 is 14 amino acids. CDR3 amino acids: CASSSRQRNYGYTF. The CDR3 DNA reads as TGTGCCAGCAGCTCCAGACAGCGCAACTATGGCTACACCTTC.

The table lists this clone with a few counts. The sample contains more than one DNA sequence encoding this CDR3. The chain combines TRBV2 with TRBJ1-5; D ambiguous. V was clipped by 6 bases and J by 4 bases, with 10 bases between them. CDR3 size: 13 residues. Germline V gives CDR1 SNHLY, CDR2 FYNNEI. CDR3: CASRGLSNQPQHF. The CDR3 DNA reads as TGTGCCAGCAGGGGCCTTTCAAATCAGCCCCAGCATTTT.

This chain links TRBV30 with TRBJ1-5; 10 bases fit TRBD1. Trimming removed 0 bases from V and 6 bases from J; junction bases left unmatched: 5. Germline loops: CDR1 GTSNPN, CDR2 SVGIG (reference sequence). The length of the CDR3 is 15 residues. DNA for the CDR3: TGTGCCTGGAGTGTGACAGGGGGCGCGTTTCAGCCCCAGCATTTT. This codes for CAWSVTGGAFQPQHF.

The chain links TRBV5-1 to TRBJ1-1; no clear D gene. The germline V gene encodes CDR1 SGHRS and CDR2 YFSETQ. The CDR3 is 12 residues long. The germline V and J ends were trimmed by 0 bases and 5 bases, with 5 bases remaining between them. CDR3 sequence: CASSLAQTEAFF. CDR3 DNA sequence: TGCGCCAGCAGCTTGGCCCAAACTGAAGCTTTCTTT.

This CDR3 is CASSLGAGRTTEAFF. The DNA for the CDR3 is TGTGCCAGCAGCTTGGGGGCAGGGCGAACCACTGAAGCTTTCTTT. The gene calls are TRBV5-6 and TRBJ1-1; D possibly corresponds to TRBD1 (5 bases). Per germline, CDR1 SGHDT and CDR2 YYEEEE. The V gene lost 0 bases and the J gene lost 4 bases, with 13 bases spanning the gap. CDR3 length: 15 amino acids.

The chain recombines TRBV18 with TRBJ1-2; TRBD1 matches 10 bases. CDR1 KGHSH and CDR2 LQKENI come from the germline V gene. The CDR3 is 15 amino acids. J was trimmed by 2 bases and V by 1 base; bases with no gene match: 1. The CDR3 nucleotides are TGTGCCAGCTCACCACTGGACAGGGGGAACTATGGCTACACCTTC. It yields the protein CASSPLDRGNYGYTF.

The J gene is TRBJ1-1, the V gene TRBV5-1; 9 bases align to TRBD1. Germline V gene data show CDR1 as SGHRS and CDR2 as YFSETQ. The CDR3 sequence is 13 residues long. The ends lost 4 bases at V and 11 bases at J; junction bases unmatched: 9. The CDR3 region is CASSRDDRGWAFF. Written as DNA, the CDR3 is TGCGCCAGCAGCCGGGACGACAGGGGGTGGGCTTTCTTT.

The rearrangement joins TRBV10-2 to TRBJ2-1; D is unclear. The CDR3 sequence is 12 residues long. Germline V lookup: CDR1 WSHSY, CDR2 SAAADI. Trimming took 4 bases from V and 9 from J, leaving 10 bases between them. In nucleotides, the CDR3 is TGCGCCAGCAGTGTGAGTCCCGGTGAGCAGTTCTTC. The encoded protein is CASSVSPGEQFF.

The chain has TRBV12-1 and TRBJ2-7; TRBD1 is taken as the D call from the table, unchecked against the DNA. TRBV12-1 is an annotated pseudogene. The CDR3 extends over 16 amino acids. The CDR3, as DNA: TGTGCCAGCAGCTTCTGGCCGGACAGGGCTCCCAACGAGCAGTACTTC. Protein: CASSFWPDRAPNEQYF.

This chain joins TRBV5-4 and TRBJ1-5; 8 bases map to TRBD1. Trimming removed 5 bases from V and 2 bases from J; junction bases left unmatched: 3. The CDR3 sequence is 14 residues long. In germline, CDR1 is SGHNT, CDR2 YYREEE (reference sequence). The chain's CDR3 is CASSLQGGNQPQHF. The DNA for the CDR3 is TGTGCCAGCAGTTTACAGGGGGGCAATCAGCCCCAGCATTTT.

V is TRBV10-3 and J is TRBJ1-1, with TRBD1 matching 10 bases. CDR1 and CDR2 (germline): ENHRY, SYGVKD. The CDR3 contains 16 residues. V trimming: 5 bases; J trimming: 3 bases; junction bases outside the gene matches: 9. The CDR3 sequence is CAISPRQGASYTEAFF. In nucleotides, the CDR3 is TGTGCCATCAGTCCCCGACAGGGGGCAAGTTACACTGAAGCTTTCTTT.

The chain is built from TRBV7-6 and TRBJ1-1, with D tentatively TRBD1 (5 bases). The CDR3 contains 11 residues. Per the germline V gene, CDR1 is SGHVS and CDR2 is FNYEAQ. Between the trimmed V and J ends, which lost 2 bases and 11 bases, there was a span of 9 bases. The CDR3 reads CASSLQGTAFF. The DNA of the CDR3 is TGTGCCAGCAGCTTACAGGGTACGGCTTTCTTT.

The J gene is TRBJ1-1, the V gene TRBV7-8; a possible D gene is TRBD1 (5 bases). The germline CDR1 and CDR2 sequences are SGHVS and FQNEAQ. V gave up 0 bases and J gave up 5 bases, with 7 bases separating them. CDR3 length: 13 residues. CDR3 sequence reads: CASSLAEGTEAFF. CDR3 coding DNA: TGTGCCAGCAGCTTAGCGGAGGGGACTGAAGCTTTCTTT.

This rearrangement joins TRBV3-1 (or the pseudogene TRBV3-2) to TRBJ1-2; the D is unclear. V gave up 0 bases and J gave up 7 bases, with 18 bases separating them. Germline V lookup: CDR1 LGHDT, CDR2 YNNKEL (reference sequence). This CDR3 is built from 16 residues. The CDR3 sequence: CASSQDLGMGSGGYTF. The CDR3 DNA follows: TGTGCCAGCAGCCAAGATTTAGGGATGGGGAGTGGTGGCTACACCTTC.

The V gene is TRBV6-5, the J gene TRBJ2-7, with 10 positions matching TRBD1. This CDR3 comprises 15 residues. V gave up 5 bases and J gave up 7 bases; unmatched junction bases: 11. Germline loops: CDR1 MNHEY, CDR2 SVGAGI. The CDR3 DNA sequence: TGTGCCAGCAGTCCCGCTGGGACAGGGGCTACAGAGCAGTACTTC. It codes for CASSPAGTGATEQYF.

This chain links TRBV6-2 or TRBV6-3 with TRBJ1-4; D unresolved. CDR3 length equals 16 residues. In germline, CDR1 is MNHEY, CDR2 SVGEGT. The ends were cut back, 2 bases at V and 0 bases at J, with 10 bases in the middle. CDR3 sequence (DNA): TGTGCCAGCAGTTACGGCAGAATAACAACTAATGAAAAACTGTTTTTT. Translated, it gives CASSYGRITTNEKLFF.

The rearrangement uses TRBV5-5 and TRBJ1-4; the D is unclear. Germline values: CDR1 SGHKS, CDR2 YYEKEE (reference sequence). Trimming pared 0 bases from V and 8 bases from J, leaving 17 bases between. The CDR3 consists of 16 residues. The CDR3 DNA sequence: TGTGCCAGCAGCTTGGGGGAGAACACACAGACCGAAAAACTGTTTTTT. This gives the protein CASSLGENTQTEKLFF. Full variable domain (remainder filled in from reference TRBV5-5 and TRBJ1-4): DAGVTQSPTHLIKTRGQQVTLRCSPISGHKSVSWYQQVLGQGPQFIFQYYEKEERGRGNFPDRFSARQFPNYSSELNVNALLLGDSALYLCASSLGENTQTEKLFFGSGTQLSVL.

This chain uses TRBV5-5 with TRBJ1-4, with TRBD1 identical over 8 bases. Germline assignment: CDR1 SGHKS and CDR2 YYEKEE (reference sequence). The CDR3 runs 16 residues. J gave up 8 bases and V 0 bases, and 9 bases lay outside the gene matches. CDR3 loop: CASSLGAGGGSEKLFF. CDR3 coding DNA: TGTGCCAGCAGCTTGGGGGCAGGGGGCGGTAGCGAAAAACTGTTTTTT.

This chain joins TRBV7-9 and TRBJ1-4; TRBD1 is a possible D gene (5 bases). Trimming pared 3 bases from V and 5 bases from J, leaving 10 bases between. The germline V gene encodes CDR1 SEHNR and CDR2 FQNEAQ (reference sequence). CDR3 size: 14 residues. The CDR3 here is CASSLKPGNEKLFF. The CDR3 bases are TGTGCCAGCAGCTTGAAGCCAGGGAATGAAAAACTGTTTTTT.

This clone showed up just a few times. The chain combines TRBV6-5 with TRBJ1-4; the match to TRBD1 covers 9 bases. CDR1 is MNHEY and CDR2 is SVGAGI in the germline V gene. Unmatched junction bases numbered 7, after V lost 6 bases and J lost 5 bases. This CDR3 has 15 residues. CDR3: CASSLTGGANEKLFF. The CDR3 nucleotides read TGTGCCAGCAGCTTAACAGGGGGCGCGAATGAAAAACTGTTTTTT.

The chain employs TRBV7-8 and TRBJ1-6, with 9 bases identical to TRBD1. Germline CDR1 reads SGHVS; CDR2 reads FQNEAQ. J was trimmed by 13 bases and V by 0 bases; bases with no gene match: 10. The CDR3 has 16 residues. CDR3 sequence reads: CASSLAPGQGFYPLHF. The CDR3 DNA sequence: TGTGCCAGCAGCTTAGCGCCGGGACAGGGCTTTTATCCCCTCCACTTT.

This sequence joins TRBV7-9 and TRBJ1-1, with D tentatively TRBD1 (6 bases). The CDR3 contains 15 residues. The V end was cut by 3 bases, the J end by 1 base, with 12 bases between. Germline-derived CDR1 and CDR2 are SEHNR and FQNEAQ (reference sequence). CDR3 bases: TGTGCCAGCAGCTTCGGGACACCCTCGAACACTGAAGCTTTCTTT. It yields the protein CASSFGTPSNTEAFF.

This chain uses TRBV6-5 with TRBJ1-6; tentative D call: TRBD1 (6 bases). Per germline, CDR1 MNHEY and CDR2 SVGAGI. CDR3 length: 14 amino acids. V dropped 8 bases and J dropped 2 bases, with 10 bases sitting between them. The CDR3 DNA follows: TGTGCCAGCGGATGGACAGCCTATAATTCACCCCTCCACTTT. Residues: CASGWTAYNSPLHF.

In the case of this clone: The junction and the germline gene differ at one end; a read error may be behind it. This chain joins TRBV14 and TRBJ2-7; TRBD1 aligns across 8 bases. There are 12 residues in the CDR3. From germline, CDR1 is SGHDN and CDR2 FVKESK. The DNA of the CDR3 is TGTGCCAGCAGCCATCTCCCGGGACAGGTTGACTTC. Amino acids: CASSHLPGQVDF.

The J gene is TRBJ1-1, the V gene TRBV5-4; D uncertain. Trimming took off 0 bases at V and 0 bases at J, with 9 bases between the two ends. CDR3 length: 15 residues. Germline CDR1 reads SGHNT; CDR2 reads YYREEE (reference sequence). The CDR3: CASSLEAGVNTEAFF. The CDR3 DNA reads as TGTGCCAGCAGCTTGGAGGCGGGAGTGAACACTGAAGCTTTCTTT.

V and J are TRBV19 and TRBJ1-2, with a weak D call TRBD1 (5 bases). The CDR3 contains 14 residues. Germline-derived CDR1 and CDR2 are LNHDA and SQIVND (reference sequence). The V end lost 5 bases, the J end lost 5 bases, and 15 bases lay between the germline ends. The CDR3: CASSAGIGQYGYTF. The CDR3 DNA follows: TGTGCCAGTAGTGCAGGGATCGGCCAGTATGGCTACACCTTC.

The chain carries TRBV6-5 and TRBJ2-5; D is ambiguous. The CDR3 extends over 15 amino acids. Germline CDR1 and CDR2: MNHEY and SVGAGI. V lost 4 bases and J lost 5, with 17 bases in between. For the CDR3, the DNA is TGTGCCAGCAGTTCAAACGGTCGACACTGGGAGACCCAGTACTTC. The encoded protein is CASSSNGRHWETQYF.

The V and J genes are TRBV7-9 and TRBJ2-5, with 7 bases lining up with TRBD2. V lost 5 bases and J lost 2; bases outside the gene matches: 5. The CDR3 runs to 14 residues. Germline V gene sequence: CDR1 SEHNR, CDR2 FQNEAQ (reference sequence). CDR3: CASSRRDYQETQYF. CDR3 in DNA: TGTGCCAGCAGCCGCAGGGACTATCAAGAGACCCAGTACTTC.